This entry is about one T cell receptor (beta chain). Antigen: not known. TCRdb re-called the RT-PCR reads through MiXCR, storing one row per CDR3 protein. The sample lists hundreds of thousands of distinct CDR3 sequences, approximately 14% seen once, with under 14% in the top ten. These data originate in a study of response to subunit inactivated influenza vaccine. Study conclusions and caveats: Authors proposed each seasonal influenza vaccination draws in few new T cells.

The receptor was isolated from a man between 45 and 60 years old who received an inactivated influenza vaccine. Source: PBMCs from blood, taken 11 to 12 days after vaccination.

Here the CDR3 reads CASSLFRTGGRFTTTNEKLFF. The CDR3 nucleotides read TGTGCCAGCAGCTTATTTCGGACAGGGGGGCGATTTACCACAACTAATGAAAAACTGTTTTTT. The chain couples TRBV11-2 to TRBJ1-4, with 10 bases that match TRBD1. The CDR3 runs to 21 residues. The ends lost 2 bases at V and 0 bases at J; junction bases unmatched: 15. Germline V gives CDR1 SGHAT, CDR2 FQNNGV.